One and the same sample provided the 30 T cell receptor beta chains below, sequenced in a study of glioma-infiltrating T cells. TCR alpha and beta CDR3 regions were amplified from RNA using iRepertoire nested multiplex PCR. MiXCR was run by TCRdb on the multiplex PCR reads, yielding one entry per CDR3 protein. This repertoire shows approximately 110,000 distinct CDR3 sequences, less than 30% found once; its top ten account for 35%. Material for sequencing was glioma tissue, nonneoplastic brain tissue, or PBMCs (not recorded which). The receptor set was obtained from a human donor with low-grade glioma or glioblastoma, undergoing nonglioma brain surgery, or in good health (not recorded which).

This clonotype was observed at least ten times. The J gene is TRBJ2-1, the V gene TRBV3-1; 11 nucleotides agree with TRBD2. There are 14 residues in the CDR3. The V gene end was trimmed by 1 base and the J gene end by 10 bases; junction bases not matched to a gene: 3. CDR1 is LGHDT, CDR2 YNNKEL, per germline (reference sequence). The CDR3: CASSQVLAGGEQFF. The CDR3 DNA reads as TGTGCCAGCAGCCAAGTGCTAGCGGGGGGAGAGCAGTTCTTC.

This clonotype was seen many times. The chain recombines TRBV11-3 with TRBJ2-1; 16 bases match TRBD2. Germline V CDR1 and CDR2: SGHNT, YENEEA. Trimming removed 0 bases from V and 4 bases from J; junction bases left unmatched: 9. The CDR3 extends over 20 amino acids. The CDR3 loop reads CASSLDLPGLAGGRYNEQFF. DNA of the CDR3: TGTGCCAGCAGCTTAGATCTCCCGGGACTAGCGGGGGGGAGATACAATGAGCAGTTCTTC.

This clonotype appeared many times. This sequence joins TRBV24-1 and TRBJ1-5; TRBD1 might be the D (6 bases). Trimming took off 3 bases at V and 4 bases at J, with 12 bases between the two ends. The CDR3 runs to 15 residues. Germline CDR1 and CDR2: KGHDR and SFDVKD. CDR3 nucleotide sequence: TGTGCCACCAGTGATCAACAGGGAGTTAATCAGCCCCAGCATTTT. Its translation: CATSDQQGVNQPQHF.

This clonotype occurred many times. The chain employs TRBV6-6 and TRBJ2-7; TRBD2 agrees at 15 bases. Trimming at V came to 2 bases and at J to 5 bases, leaving 10 bases not matched to a gene. The CDR3 contains 18 residues. CDR1 and CDR2 (germline): MNHNY, SVGAGI (reference sequence). CDR3 sequence reads: CASSYNTGTSGRSHEQYF. As DNA, the CDR3 is TGTGCCAGCAGTTACAATACCGGGACTAGCGGGAGGTCCCACGAGCAGTACTTC.

There are many counts of this clonotype. The rearrangement links TRBV7-2 to TRBJ2-3; unclear D gene. V lost 5 bases and J 5 bases, leaving 14 bases between the germline ends. The germline CDR1 and CDR2 sequences are SGHTA and FQGNSA. The CDR3 totals 14 residues. DNA for the CDR3: TGTGCCAGCAGCCGAGCCTACTCCGGAGATACGCAGTATTTT. This codes for CASSRAYSGDTQYF.

About this clonotype: A single base separates this from a much larger clone, so it may be a read error. V is TRBV29-1 and J is TRBJ1-1, with 7 bases aligning to TRBD1. The ends lost 7 bases at V and 0 bases at J; junction bases unmatched: 8. The CDR3 runs 14 residues. The V gene's germline CDR1 is SQVTM and CDR2 ANQGSEA. CDR3 DNA sequence: TGCAGCGGCCGGACAGGCGTCATGAACACTGAAGCTTTCTTT. Amino acid sequence: CSGRTGVMNTEAFF.

This clonotype was seen many times. The V call is TRBV4-3, the J call TRBJ2-1; D perhaps matches TRBD1 (6 bases). The V end was cut by 0 bases, the J end by 6 bases, with 9 bases between. The CDR3 has 14 amino acids. Germline CDR1 reads LGHNA; CDR2 reads YSLEER. The CDR3 sequence is CASSQDRGSNEQFF. CDR3 nucleotides: TGCGCCAGCAGCCAAGACAGGGGTAGCAATGAGCAGTTCTTC.

The sample holds many counts of this clonotype. This sequence joins TRBV6-5 and TRBJ2-1, with 7 bases identical to TRBD1. The V gene end was trimmed by 2 bases and the J gene end by 8 bases; junction bases not matched to a gene: 9. Germline loops: CDR1 MNHEY, CDR2 SVGAGI. The CDR3 sequence is 15 residues long. The CDR3 DNA is TGTGCCAGCAGTTACATCCAGACAGGGTCCCATGAGCAGTTCTTC. Translation: CASSYIQTGSHEQFF.

This clonotype was detected many times. This chain connects TRBV6-1 to TRBJ2-1, with D possibly TRBD1 on 5 matching bases. From germline, CDR1 is MNHNS and CDR2 SASEGT. The CDR3 loop spans 15 amino acids. V was shortened by 8 bases and J by 7 bases, with 21 bases between the two germline ends. CDR3 loop: CASFRTALGANEQFF. CDR3 DNA sequence: TGTGCCAGCTTTCGGACCGCCCTAGGGGCGAATGAGCAGTTCTTC.

This clonotype was detected only a few times. The V call is TRBV29-1, the J call TRBJ2-7; D perhaps matches TRBD2 (6 bases). The V gene's germline CDR1 is SQVTM and CDR2 ANQGSEA. The CDR3 has 11 amino acids. The V end was cut by 7 bases, the J end by 3 bases, with 10 bases between. The CDR3 region is CSGEVGYEQYF. The CDR3 region has the DNA TGCAGCGGGGAGGTGGGCTACGAGCAGTACTTC.

The chain combines TRBV29-1 with TRBJ2-6, with no clear D. Germline CDR1 is SQVTM and CDR2 is ANQGSEA. The CDR3 runs 14 residues. V was clipped by 4 bases and J by 0 bases, with 7 bases between them. The CDR3 is CSVGQFSGANVLTF. In DNA form, the CDR3 reads TGCAGCGTTGGGCAGTTCTCTGGGGCCAACGTCCTGACTTTC.

In its sample, this clonotype was seen many times. The chain uses TRBV2 and TRBJ1-6; D remains ambiguous. The CDR3 is 12 amino acids. V was trimmed by 9 bases and J by 7 bases, leaving 10 bases between them. The germline V gene has CDR1 SNHLY and CDR2 FYNNEI. CDR3 sequence: CASRSQNSPLHF. CDR3 coding DNA: TGTGCCAGTAGATCACAGAATTCACCCCTCCACTTT. Looking up the rest from reference TRBV2 and TRBJ1-6 gives the full variable domain: EPEVTQTPSHQVTQMGQEVILRCVPISNHLYFYWYRQILGQKVEFLVSFYNNEISEKSEIFDDQFSVERPDGSNFTLKIRSTKLEDSAMYFCASRSQNSPLHFGNGTRLTVT.

This clonotype was recorded many times. The chain recombines TRBV28 with TRBJ2-3; 7 positions agree with TRBD1. The germline V gene has CDR1 MDHEN and CDR2 SYDVKM. The CDR3 has 15 amino acids. The junction had 10 bases not matched to a gene; V was cut back by 6 bases and J by 4 bases. DNA of the CDR3: TGTGCCAGCAGGTCAGACAGGGAAATCCCAGATACGCAGTATTTT. It specifies CASRSDREIPDTQYF.

The sample holds many counts of this clonotype. V usage is TRBV29-1 and J usage is TRBJ1-5; 7 nucleotides agree with TRBD1. Germline V gene data show CDR1 as SQVTM and CDR2 as ANQGSEA. The J segment lost 3 bases and the V segment lost 7 bases, leaving 6 bases of the junction unmatched. The CDR3 is 13 residues long. Written as DNA, the CDR3 is TGCAGCGCAGTGGGACAGATCAATCAGCCCCAGCATTTT. It encodes CSAVGQINQPQHF.

Comment on this clonotype: A single base separates this from a much larger clone, so it may be a read error. The V and J genes are TRBV4-3 and TRBJ1-1; 9 bases align to TRBD1. CDR3 size: 16 residues. Per germline, CDR1 LGHNA and CDR2 YSLEER. In DNA form, the CDR3 reads TGCGCCGGCAGCCCAGGACAGGGGCCTACTTACACTGAAGCTTTCTTT. Translation gives CAGSPGQGPTYTEAFF.

In the case of this clonotype: A read error may explain this, as a much larger clone is one base away. The rearrangement joins TRBV24-1 to TRBJ2-3; D is possibly TRBD1 or TRBD2 (5 bases each). The CDR3 is 16 amino acids. Trimming cost V 0 bases and J 2 bases, with 11 bases left between them. The germline V gene encodes CDR1 KGHDR and CDR2 SFDVKD. CDR3 DNA: TGTGCCACCAGTGATTTGCGGGGCAGGGACACAGATACGCAGTATTTT. Residues: CATSDLRGRDTDTQYF.

The table lists this clonotype with a count of one. A much more abundant neighbour one base away suggests this may be a read error. The chain links TRBV7-9 to TRBJ2-2; no clear D. The length of the CDR3 is 14 residues. CDR1 is SEHNR, CDR2 FQNEAQ, per germline (reference sequence). The CDR3 DNA is TGTGACAGCAGCTTTGCCCGAGATATAGGGGAGCTGTTTTTT. Residues: CDSSFARDIGELFF.

In DNA, the CDR3 is TGTGCCTGGAACCCCGCCTGGGGCTCAGAGACCCAGTACTTC. The encoded protein is CAWNPAWGSETQYF. The V gene is TRBV30, the J gene TRBJ2-5; tentatively, D is TRBD1 (5 bases). This CDR3 contains 14 residues. V was clipped by 4 bases and J by 4 bases, with 16 bases between them. CDR1 is GTSNPN and CDR2 is SVGIG in the germline V gene (reference sequence). The full variable domain, completed using reference TRBV30 and TRBJ2-5, is SQTIHQWPATLVQPVGSPLSLECTVEGTSNPNLYWYRQAAGRGLQLLFYSVGIGQISSEVPQNLSASRPQDRQFILSSKKLLLSDSGFYLCAWNPAWGSETQYFGPGTRLLVL.

The chain carries TRBV30 and TRBJ2-1; tentatively, D is TRBD1 (6 bases). Germline V CDR1 and CDR2: GTSNPN, SVGIG (reference sequence). This CDR3 contains 16 residues. Trimming cost V 3 bases and J 2 bases, with 17 bases left between them. This CDR3 reads CAWRGAGWSAYNEQFF. In DNA form, the CDR3 reads TGTGCCTGGAGGGGGGCAGGATGGAGTGCCTACAATGAGCAGTTCTTC.

With regard to this clonotype: The junction differs from germline at one of its ends, possibly a read error. The chain joins TRBV10-2 to TRBJ2-7; possibly TRBD2 for D (5 bases). Looked up from germline, CDR1 is WSHSY and CDR2 is SAAADI. CDR3 length: 10 amino acids. The DNA of the CDR3 is TGCGCCAGCAGAGACTACGAGCTGTACTTC. Amino acid sequence: CASRDYELYF.

The chain combines TRBV6-1 with TRBJ2-1, with 7 bases identical to TRBD1. V trimming: 6 bases; J trimming: 8 bases; junction bases outside the gene matches: 10. Germline CDR1 MNHNS, CDR2 SASEGT. CDR3 length: 14 residues. The CDR3 spells CASRRPGQTYEQFF. DNA for the CDR3: TGTGCCAGCAGACGGCCGGGACAGACCTATGAGCAGTTCTTC.

This clonotype was seen at least ten times. The V and J genes are TRBV7-2 and TRBJ1-1; D unresolved. Germline-derived CDR1 and CDR2 are SGHTA and FQGNSA. The germline V and J ends were trimmed by 5 bases and 6 bases, with 7 bases remaining between them. CDR3 length: 11 residues. The CDR3 loop reads CASSGIAEAFF. Here the CDR3 DNA reads TGTGCCAGCAGCGGGATCGCTGAAGCTTTCTTT.

This clonotype was seen a few times. CDR3 DNA: TGTGCCAGTAGTCCGGGACCCACCCAATGGAATGAGCAGTTCTTC. It translates to CASSPGPTQWNEQFF. V gene TRBV19 combines with J gene TRBJ2-1; TRBD1 or TRBD2 may be the D gene (5 bases each). CDR1 and CDR2 from the germline V gene are LNHDA and SQIVND (reference sequence). The CDR3 contains 15 residues. Trimming shortened V by 5 bases and J by 7 bases, and 18 bases separated the two germline ends.

This rearrangement joins TRBV7-9 to TRBJ2-3, with 13 positions matching TRBD2. The germline CDR1 and CDR2 sequences are SEHNR and FQNEAQ (reference sequence). V was clipped by 4 bases and J by 4 bases; unmatched bases: 11. The CDR3 is 18 amino acids. As DNA, the CDR3 is TGTGCCAGCAGCTCCCGACTAGCGGGAGGACCCGGATCAGATACGCAGTATTTT. Amino acid sequence: CASSSRLAGGPGSDTQYF.

This clonotype was found many times. The chain links TRBV4-1 to TRBJ1-5; D gene ambiguous. CDR3 length equals 16 residues. V lost 1 base to trimming and J lost 0 bases, with 10 bases between them. CDR1 is MGHRA, CDR2 YSYEKL, per germline. CDR3 nucleotides: TGCGCCAGCAGCCAAGTAGTGGCAGCTAGCAATCAGCCCCAGCATTTT. Translated: CASSQVVAASNQPQHF.

This chain links TRBV29-1 with TRBJ1-2; D might be TRBD1 (5 bases). Germline V gives CDR1 SQVTM, CDR2 ANQGSEA. V lost 8 bases, J lost 5 bases, and 12 bases lay in between. The CDR3 has 11 amino acids. CDR3 sequence: CSLGGEYGYTF. CDR3 DNA sequence: TGCAGCCTGGGGGGAGAATATGGCTACACCTTC.

On this clonotype: A read error may produce the germline difference seen at one junction end. The chain combines TRBV24-1 with TRBJ1-2; 8 bases align to TRBD1. The CDR3 is 17 residues long. CDR1 and CDR2 (germline): KGHDR, SFDVKD. CDR3 sequence reads: CATSDSSRQGMSYGHTF. CDR3 coding DNA: TGTGCCACCAGTGATTCTTCGAGACAGGGGATGAGCTATGGCCACACCTTC.

This clonotype was counted many times. This chain uses TRBV6-1 with TRBJ2-2, with TRBD2 matching over 8 bases. Germline V gene sequence: CDR1 MNHNS, CDR2 SASEGT. The CDR3 runs to 15 residues. Trimming removed 5 bases from V and 5 bases from J; junction bases left unmatched: 7. The CDR3 DNA sequence: TGTGCCAGCAGTTCTACGGGAGGGTTAACCGGGGAGCTGTTTTTT. Its translation: CASSSTGGLTGELFF.

This clonotype was found many times. The CDR3 coding sequence is TGTGCCAGCAGTCCCCGGGGTAGCGGCAAAAACATTCAGTACTTC. Protein: CASSPRGSGKNIQYF. This chain joins TRBV27 and TRBJ2-4, with D perhaps matching TRBD2 (6 bases). The ends were cut back, 5 bases at V and 3 bases at J, with 14 bases in the middle. CDR1 MNHEY and CDR2 SMNVEV come from the germline V gene (reference sequence). The CDR3 runs 15 residues.

The chain recombines TRBV9 with TRBJ2-5; 11 bases fit TRBD2. CDR3 length: 18 residues. Per germline, CDR1 SGDLS and CDR2 YYNGEE. The junction had 9 bases not matched to a gene; V was cut back by 0 bases and J by 2 bases. CDR3 in DNA: TGTGCCAGCAGCGTAGGAAAGACTAGCGGGACTACTCAAGAGACCCAGTACTTC. It codes for CASSVGKTSGTTQETQYF.